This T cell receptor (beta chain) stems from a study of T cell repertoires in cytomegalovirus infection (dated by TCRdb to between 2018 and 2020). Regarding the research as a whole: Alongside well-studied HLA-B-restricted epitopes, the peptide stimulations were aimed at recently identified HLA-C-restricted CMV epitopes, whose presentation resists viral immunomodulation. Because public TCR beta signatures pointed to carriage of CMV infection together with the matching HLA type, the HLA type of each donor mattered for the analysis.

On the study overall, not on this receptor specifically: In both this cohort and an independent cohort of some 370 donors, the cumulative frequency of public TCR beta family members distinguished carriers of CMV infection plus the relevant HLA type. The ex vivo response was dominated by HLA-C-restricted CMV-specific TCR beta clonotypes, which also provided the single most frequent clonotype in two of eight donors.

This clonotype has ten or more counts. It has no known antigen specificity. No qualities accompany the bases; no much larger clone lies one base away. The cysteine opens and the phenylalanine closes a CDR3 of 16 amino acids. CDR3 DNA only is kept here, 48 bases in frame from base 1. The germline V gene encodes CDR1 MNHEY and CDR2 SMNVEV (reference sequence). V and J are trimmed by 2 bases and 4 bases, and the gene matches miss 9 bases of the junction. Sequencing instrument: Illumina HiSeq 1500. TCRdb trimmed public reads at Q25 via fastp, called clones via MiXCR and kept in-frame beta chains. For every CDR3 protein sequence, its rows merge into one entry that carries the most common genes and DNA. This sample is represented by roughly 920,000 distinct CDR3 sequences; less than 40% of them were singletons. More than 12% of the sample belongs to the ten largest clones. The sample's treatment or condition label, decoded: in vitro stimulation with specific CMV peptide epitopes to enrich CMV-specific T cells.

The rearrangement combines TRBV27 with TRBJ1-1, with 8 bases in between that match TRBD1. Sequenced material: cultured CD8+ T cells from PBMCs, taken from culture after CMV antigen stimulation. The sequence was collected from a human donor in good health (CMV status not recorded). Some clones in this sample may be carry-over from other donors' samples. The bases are TGTGCCAGCAGTTTAACTTTTAGGACAGGGTCCACTGAAGCTTTCTTT. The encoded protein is CASSLTFRTGSTEAFF.